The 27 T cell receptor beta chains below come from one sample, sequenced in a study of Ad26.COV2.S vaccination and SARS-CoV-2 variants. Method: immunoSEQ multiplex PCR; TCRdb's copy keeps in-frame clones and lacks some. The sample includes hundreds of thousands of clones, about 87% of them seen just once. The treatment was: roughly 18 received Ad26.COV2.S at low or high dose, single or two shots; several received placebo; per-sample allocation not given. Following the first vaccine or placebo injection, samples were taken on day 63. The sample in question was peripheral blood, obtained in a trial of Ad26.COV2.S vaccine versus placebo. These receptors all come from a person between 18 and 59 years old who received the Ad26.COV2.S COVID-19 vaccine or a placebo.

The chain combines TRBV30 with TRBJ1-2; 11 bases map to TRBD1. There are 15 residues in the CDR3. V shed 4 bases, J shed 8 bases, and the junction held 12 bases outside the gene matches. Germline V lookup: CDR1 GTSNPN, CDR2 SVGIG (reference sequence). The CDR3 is CAWTRRTGGKGGYTF. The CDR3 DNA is TGTGCCTGGACCCGCCGGACAGGGGGCAAGGGGGGCTACACCTTC.

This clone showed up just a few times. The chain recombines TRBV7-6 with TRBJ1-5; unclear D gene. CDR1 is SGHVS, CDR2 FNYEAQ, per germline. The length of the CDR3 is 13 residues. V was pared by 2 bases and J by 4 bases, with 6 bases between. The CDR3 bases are TGTGCCAGCAGCTTATCGGCAAATCAGCCCCAGCATTTT. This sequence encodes CASSLSANQPQHF. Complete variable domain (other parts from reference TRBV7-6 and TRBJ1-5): GAGVSQSPRYKVTKRGQDVALRCDPISGHVSLYWYRQALGQGPEFLTYFNYEAQQDKSGLPNDRFSAERPEGSISTLTIQRTEQRDSAMYRCASSLSANQPQHFGDGTRLSIL.

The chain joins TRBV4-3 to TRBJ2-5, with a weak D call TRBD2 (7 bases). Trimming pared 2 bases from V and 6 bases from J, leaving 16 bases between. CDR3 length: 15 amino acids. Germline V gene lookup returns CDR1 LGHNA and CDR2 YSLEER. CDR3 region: CASSQLGGPSQTQYF. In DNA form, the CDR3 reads TGCGCCAGCAGCCAATTGGGGGGGCCGTCTCAGACCCAGTACTTC.

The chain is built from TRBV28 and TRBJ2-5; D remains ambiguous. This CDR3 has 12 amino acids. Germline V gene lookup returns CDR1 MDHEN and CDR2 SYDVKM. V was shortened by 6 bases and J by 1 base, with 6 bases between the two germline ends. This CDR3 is CASRGSQETQYF. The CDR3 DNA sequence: TGTGCCAGCAGAGGAAGCCAAGAGACCCAGTACTTC.

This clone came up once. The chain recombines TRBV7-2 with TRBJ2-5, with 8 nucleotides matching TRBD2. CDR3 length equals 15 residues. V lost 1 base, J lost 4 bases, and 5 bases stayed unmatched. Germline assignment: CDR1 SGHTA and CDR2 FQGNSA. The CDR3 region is CASSLVDRGGETQYF. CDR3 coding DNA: TGTGCCAGCAGCTTAGTTGATCGGGGGGGAGAGACCCAGTACTTC.

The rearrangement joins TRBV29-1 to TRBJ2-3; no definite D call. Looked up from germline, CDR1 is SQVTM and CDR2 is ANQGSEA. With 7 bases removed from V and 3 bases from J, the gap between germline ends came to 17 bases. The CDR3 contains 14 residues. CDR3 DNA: TGCAGCGGGGCCCCCGGTCTCGTAACAGATACGCAGTATTTT. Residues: CSGAPGLVTDTQYF.

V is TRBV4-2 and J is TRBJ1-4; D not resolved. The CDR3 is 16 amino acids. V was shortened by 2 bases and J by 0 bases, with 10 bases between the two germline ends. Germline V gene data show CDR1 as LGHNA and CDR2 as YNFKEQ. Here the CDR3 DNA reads TGTGCCAGCAGCCAACAAGGGCCGCCAACTAATGAAAAACTGTTTTTT. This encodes CASSQQGPPTNEKLFF.

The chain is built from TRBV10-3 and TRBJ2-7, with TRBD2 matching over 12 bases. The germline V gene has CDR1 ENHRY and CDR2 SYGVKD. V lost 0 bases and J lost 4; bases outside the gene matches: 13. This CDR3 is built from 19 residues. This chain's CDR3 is CAISESTRGLAGGRYEQYF. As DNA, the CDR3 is TGTGCCATCAGTGAGTCGACTCGGGGACTAGCGGGTGGACGGTACGAGCAGTACTTC.

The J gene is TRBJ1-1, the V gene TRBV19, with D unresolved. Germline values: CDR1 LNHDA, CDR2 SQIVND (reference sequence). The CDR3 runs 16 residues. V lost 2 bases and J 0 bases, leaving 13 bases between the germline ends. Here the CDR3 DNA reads TGTGCCAGTAGTATAAGGGTCATACCGTTGAACACTGAAGCTTTCTTT. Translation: CASSIRVIPLNTEAFF.

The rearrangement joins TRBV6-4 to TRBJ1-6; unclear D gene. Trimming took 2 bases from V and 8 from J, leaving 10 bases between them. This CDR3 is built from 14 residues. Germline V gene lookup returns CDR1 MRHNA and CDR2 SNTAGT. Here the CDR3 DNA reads TGTGCCAGCAGTGACCCCCCGAGGGATTCACCCCTCCACTTT. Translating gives CASSDPPRDSPLHF.

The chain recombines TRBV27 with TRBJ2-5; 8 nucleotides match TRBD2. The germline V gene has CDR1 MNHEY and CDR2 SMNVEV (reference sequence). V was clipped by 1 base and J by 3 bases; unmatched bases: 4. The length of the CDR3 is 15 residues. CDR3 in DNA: TGTGCCAGCAGTTTATTAGGGACTAGGGAAGAGACCCAGTACTTC. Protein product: CASSLLGTREETQYF.

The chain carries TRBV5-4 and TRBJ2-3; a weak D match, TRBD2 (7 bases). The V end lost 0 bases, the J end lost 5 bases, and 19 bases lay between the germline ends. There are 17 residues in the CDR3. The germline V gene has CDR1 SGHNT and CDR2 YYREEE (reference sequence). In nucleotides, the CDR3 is TGTGCCAGCAGCTTGGGCGGCGGGGGCGCCCTTGGAGATACGCAGTATTTT. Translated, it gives CASSLGGGGALGDTQYF.

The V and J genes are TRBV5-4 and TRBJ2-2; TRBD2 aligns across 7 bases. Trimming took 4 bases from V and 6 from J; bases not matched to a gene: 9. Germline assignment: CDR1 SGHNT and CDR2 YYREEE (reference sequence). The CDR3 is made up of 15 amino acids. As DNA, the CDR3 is TGTGCCAGCAGCCCTTACGACGGGAGGTCCGGGGAGCTGTTTTTT. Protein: CASSPYDGRSGELFF. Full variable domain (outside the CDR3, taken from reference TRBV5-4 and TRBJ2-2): ETGVTQSPTHLIKTRGQQVTLRCSSQSGHNTVSWYQQALGQGPQFIFQYYREEENGRGNFPPRFSGLQFPNYSSELNVNALELDDSALYLCASSPYDGRSGELFFGEGSRLTVL.

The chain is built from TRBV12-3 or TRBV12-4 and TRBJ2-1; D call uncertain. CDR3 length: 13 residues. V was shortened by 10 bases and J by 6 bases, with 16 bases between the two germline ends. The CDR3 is CATKIEPSNEQFF. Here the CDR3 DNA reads TGTGCCACCAAGATTGAGCCTAGCAATGAGCAGTTCTTC.

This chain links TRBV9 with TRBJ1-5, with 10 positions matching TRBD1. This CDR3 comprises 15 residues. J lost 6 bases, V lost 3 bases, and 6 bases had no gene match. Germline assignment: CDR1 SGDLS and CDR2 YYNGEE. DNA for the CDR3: TGTGCCAGCAGCGCGACAGGGGGCTCTAGTCAGCCCCAGCATTTT. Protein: CASSATGGSSQPQHF.

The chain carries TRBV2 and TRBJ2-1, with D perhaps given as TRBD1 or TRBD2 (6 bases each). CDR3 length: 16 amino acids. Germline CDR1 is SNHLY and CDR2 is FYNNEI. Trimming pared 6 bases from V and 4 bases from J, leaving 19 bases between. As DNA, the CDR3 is TGTGCCAGCAGCGGCCTACGGGGGCCCTTTTACAATGAGCAGTTCTTC. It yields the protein CASSGLRGPFYNEQFF. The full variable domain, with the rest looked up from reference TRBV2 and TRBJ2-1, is EPEVTQTPSHQVTQMGQEVILRCVPISNHLYFYWYRQILGQKVEFLVSFYNNEISEKSEIFDDQFSVERPDGSNFTLKIRSTKLEDSAMYFCASSGLRGPFYNEQFFGPGTRLTVL.

The CDR3 spells CASSYSIRQGYEQYF. CDR3 nucleotides: TGTGCCAGCAGTTACTCGATCCGGCAGGGGTACGAGCAGTACTTC. The rearrangement links TRBV6-5 to TRBJ2-7; possibly TRBD1 for D (6 bases). This CDR3 contains 15 residues. CDR1 and CDR2 (germline): MNHEY, SVGAGI. V was cut by 0 bases and J by 4 bases, with 13 bases left in between.

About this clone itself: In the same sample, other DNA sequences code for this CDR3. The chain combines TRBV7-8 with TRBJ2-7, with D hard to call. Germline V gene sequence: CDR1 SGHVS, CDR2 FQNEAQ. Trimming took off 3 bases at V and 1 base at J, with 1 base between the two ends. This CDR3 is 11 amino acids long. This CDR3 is CASSLSYEQYF. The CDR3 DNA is TGTGCCAGCAGCTTGTCCTACGAGCAGTACTTC. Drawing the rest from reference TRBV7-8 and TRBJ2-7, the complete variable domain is GAGVSQSPRYKVAKRGQDVALRCDPISGHVSLFWYQQALGQGPEFLTYFQNEAQLDKSGLPSDRFFAERPEGSVSTLKIQRTQQEDSAVYLCASSLSYEQYFGPGTRLTVT.

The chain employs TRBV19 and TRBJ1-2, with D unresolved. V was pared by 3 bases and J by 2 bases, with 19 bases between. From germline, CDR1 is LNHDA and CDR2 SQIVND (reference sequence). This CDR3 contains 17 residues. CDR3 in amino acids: CASSMHKPGAKNYGYTF. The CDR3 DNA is TGTGCCAGTAGTATGCATAAGCCGGGAGCAAAAAACTATGGCTACACCTTC.

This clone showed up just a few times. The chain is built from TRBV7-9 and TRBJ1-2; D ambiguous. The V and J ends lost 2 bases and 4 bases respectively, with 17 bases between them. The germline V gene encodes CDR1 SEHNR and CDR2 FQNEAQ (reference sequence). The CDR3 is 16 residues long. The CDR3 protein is CASSLFGSPATYGYTF. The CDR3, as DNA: TGTGCCAGCAGCTTATTCGGCAGCCCGGCAACCTATGGCTACACCTTC.

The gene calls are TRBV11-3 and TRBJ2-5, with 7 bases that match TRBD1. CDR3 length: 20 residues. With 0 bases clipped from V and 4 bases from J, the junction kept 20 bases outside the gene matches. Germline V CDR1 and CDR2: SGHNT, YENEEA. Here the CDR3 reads CASSLEQHRGEDILTETQYF. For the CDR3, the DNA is TGTGCCAGCAGCTTAGAGCAGCACAGGGGCGAAGATATATTGACAGAGACCCAGTACTTC.

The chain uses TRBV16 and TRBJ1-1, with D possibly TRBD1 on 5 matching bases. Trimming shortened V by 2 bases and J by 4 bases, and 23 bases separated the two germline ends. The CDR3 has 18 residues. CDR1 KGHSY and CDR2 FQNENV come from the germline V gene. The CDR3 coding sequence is TGTGCCAGCAGCCAACTCTTGAGGAACAGGCGGTCAAGCACTGAAGCTTTCTTT. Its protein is CASSQLLRNRRSSTEAFF.

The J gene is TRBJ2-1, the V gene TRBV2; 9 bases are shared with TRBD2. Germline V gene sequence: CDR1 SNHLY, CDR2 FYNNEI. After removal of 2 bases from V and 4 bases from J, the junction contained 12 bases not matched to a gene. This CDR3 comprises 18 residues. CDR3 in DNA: TGTGCCAGCAGTGAATATAGCGGGAGTATAAGTGTGTACAATGAGCAGTTCTTC. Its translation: CASSEYSGSISVYNEQFF.

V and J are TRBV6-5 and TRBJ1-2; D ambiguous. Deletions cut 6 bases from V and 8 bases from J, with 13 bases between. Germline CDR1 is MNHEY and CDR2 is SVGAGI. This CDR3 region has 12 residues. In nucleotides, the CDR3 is TGTGCCAGCAGGTCCCGATCCTTGGGCTACACCTTC. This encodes CASRSRSLGYTF.

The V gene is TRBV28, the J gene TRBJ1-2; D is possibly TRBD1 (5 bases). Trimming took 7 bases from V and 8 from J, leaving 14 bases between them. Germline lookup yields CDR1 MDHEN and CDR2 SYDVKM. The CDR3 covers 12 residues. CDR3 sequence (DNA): TGTGCCAGCACCCGTCTCGGGGACGGCTACACCTTC. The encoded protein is CASTRLGDGYTF.

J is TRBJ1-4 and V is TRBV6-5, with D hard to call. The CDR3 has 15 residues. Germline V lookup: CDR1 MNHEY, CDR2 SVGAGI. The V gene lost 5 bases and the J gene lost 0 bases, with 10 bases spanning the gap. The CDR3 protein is CASSRTVATNEKLFF. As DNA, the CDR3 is TGTGCCAGCAGTCGGACGGTAGCAACTAATGAAAAACTGTTTTTT.

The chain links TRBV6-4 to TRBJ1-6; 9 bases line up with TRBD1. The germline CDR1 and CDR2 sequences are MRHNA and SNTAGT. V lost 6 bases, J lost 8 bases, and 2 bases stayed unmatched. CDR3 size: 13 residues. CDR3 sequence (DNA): TGTGCCAGCAGGCGGGACAGGGATTCACCCCTCCACTTT. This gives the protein CASRRDRDSPLHF.